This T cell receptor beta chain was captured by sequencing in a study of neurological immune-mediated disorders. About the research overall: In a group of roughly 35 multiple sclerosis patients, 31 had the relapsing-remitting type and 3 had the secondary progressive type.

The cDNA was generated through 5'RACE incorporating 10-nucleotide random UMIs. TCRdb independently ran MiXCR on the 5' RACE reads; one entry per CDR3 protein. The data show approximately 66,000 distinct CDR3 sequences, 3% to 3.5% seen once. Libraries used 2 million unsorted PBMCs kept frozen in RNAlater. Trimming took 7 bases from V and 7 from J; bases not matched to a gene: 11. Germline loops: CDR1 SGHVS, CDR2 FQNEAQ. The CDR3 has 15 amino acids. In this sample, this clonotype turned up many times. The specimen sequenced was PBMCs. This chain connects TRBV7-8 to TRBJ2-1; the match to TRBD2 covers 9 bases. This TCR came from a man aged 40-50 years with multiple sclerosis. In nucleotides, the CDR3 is TGTGCCAGCACATTTCATAGCGGGAGACCGAATGAGCAGTTCTTC. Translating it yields CASTFHSGRPNEQFF.